These 10 T cell receptor beta chains were all obtained from the same sample, sequenced in a study of CD8+ T cells in alopecia areata. Documented treatment: oral pan-JAK inhibitor, 5-10 mg twice daily. The authors extracted RNA and reverse transcribed it into cDNA as the sequencing template. Using immunoSEQ multiplex PCR, the repertoire was profiled, and TCRdb retains in-frame clones only, with some absent. The table includes about 130,000 clones, 45% to 65% detected once. The sequences come from CD8+ T cells sorted from blood, collected at week 4, from a patient treated with tofacitinib. Source of these receptors: a human donor with alopecia areata.

The chain combines TRBV6-5 with TRBJ2-2, with 8 bases matching TRBD1. The J segment lost 4 bases and the V segment lost 6 bases, leaving 4 bases of the junction unmatched. Germline-derived CDR1 and CDR2 are MNHEY and SVGAGI. The CDR3 is 14 residues long. The CDR3 coding sequence is TGTGCCAGCAGCCACGGACAGGGCACCGGGGAGCTGTTTTTT. Amino acids: CASSHGQGTGELFF.

The V gene is TRBV6-6, the J gene TRBJ1-4; D gene ambiguous. There are 14 residues in the CDR3. V lost 4 bases and J 1 base, leaving 7 bases between the germline ends. The germline gives CDR1 MNHNY, CDR2 SVGAGI (reference sequence). CDR3: CASSWHGTNEKLFF. In nucleotides, the CDR3 is TGTGCCAGCAGTTGGCATGGAACTAATGAAAAACTGTTTTTT.

The V gene is TRBV5-6, the J gene TRBJ2-3; 7 bases are a match to TRBD1. V dropped 3 bases and J dropped 4; count of bases not matched to a gene: 11. This CDR3 region has 16 residues. The germline V gene encodes CDR1 SGHDT and CDR2 YYEEEE. The CDR3, as DNA: TGTGCCAGCAGCTACGGACAGGCCAGCGCCGCAGATACGCAGTATTTT. It is translated as CASSYGQASAADTQYF.

This rearrangement joins TRBV7-8 to TRBJ1-6, with 10 bases matching TRBD1. Germline V lookup: CDR1 SGHVS, CDR2 FQNEAQ. V gave up 6 bases and J gave up 6 bases; unmatched junction bases: 5. CDR3 length: 15 residues. CDR3 bases: TGTGCCAGCAGGCGACAGGGGGCGCGTAATTCACCCCTCCACTTT. Translation: CASRRQGARNSPLHF.

The genes are TRBV29-1 and TRBJ2-7; possibly TRBD1 for D (6 bases). This CDR3 has 13 amino acids. CDR1 SQVTM and CDR2 ANQGSEA come from the germline V gene. The V gene lost 4 bases and the J gene lost 5 bases, with 15 bases spanning the gap. The CDR3 bases are TGCAGCGTTGGAGGCAGGGGTAACGACGAGCAGTACTTC. This sequence encodes CSVGGRGNDEQYF.

The chain recombines TRBV25-1 with TRBJ1-5; 7 positions agree with TRBD1. The CDR3 totals 13 residues. Germline values: CDR1 MGHDK, CDR2 SYGVNS. V gave up 4 bases and J gave up 5 bases; unmatched junction bases: 2. CDR3 DNA: TGTGCCAGCAGTGTTACAGGGGATCAGCCCCAGCATTTT. Translating gives CASSVTGDQPQHF.

In its sample, this clone was seen a few times. V gene TRBV10-3 combines with J gene TRBJ2-1; 7 nucleotides match TRBD2. Germline lookup yields CDR1 ENHRY and CDR2 SYGVKD. This CDR3 region has 13 residues. V shed 2 bases and J 7 bases; nucleotides not matched to a gene: 2. CDR3 bases: TGTGCCATCAGTGAGGACGGGAGGAATGAGCAGTTCTTC. Its protein is CAISEDGRNEQFF.

This clone came up a few times. V and J are TRBV14 and TRBJ1-5; D is unclear. V was trimmed by 1 base and J by 7 bases, leaving 5 bases between them. The length of the CDR3 is 12 residues. Germline V gene lookup returns CDR1 SGHDN and CDR2 FVKESK. The DNA for the CDR3 is TGTGCCAGCAGCCAAGCAGGCCAGCCCCAGCATTTT. As protein: CASSQAGQPQHF.

The rearrangement links TRBV7-6 to TRBJ1-3, with D perhaps TRBD1 (6 bases). The germline gives CDR1 SGHVS, CDR2 FNYEAQ. The V and J ends lost 1 base and 0 bases respectively, with 10 bases between them. The CDR3 loop spans 16 amino acids. The CDR3, as DNA: TGTGCCAGCAGCTTAGACAGGGAAAACTCTGGAAACACCATATATTTT. Translation: CASSLDRENSGNTIYF.

The genes are TRBV9 and TRBJ2-7; no clear D. The CDR3 extends over 14 amino acids. Trimming cost V 0 bases and J 1 base, with 8 bases left between them. Germline CDR1 is SGDLS and CDR2 is YYNGEE. In DNA, the CDR3 is TGTGCCAGCAGCGTAGAGGCGAGGTCCTACGAGCAGTACTTC. It encodes CASSVEARSYEQYF.